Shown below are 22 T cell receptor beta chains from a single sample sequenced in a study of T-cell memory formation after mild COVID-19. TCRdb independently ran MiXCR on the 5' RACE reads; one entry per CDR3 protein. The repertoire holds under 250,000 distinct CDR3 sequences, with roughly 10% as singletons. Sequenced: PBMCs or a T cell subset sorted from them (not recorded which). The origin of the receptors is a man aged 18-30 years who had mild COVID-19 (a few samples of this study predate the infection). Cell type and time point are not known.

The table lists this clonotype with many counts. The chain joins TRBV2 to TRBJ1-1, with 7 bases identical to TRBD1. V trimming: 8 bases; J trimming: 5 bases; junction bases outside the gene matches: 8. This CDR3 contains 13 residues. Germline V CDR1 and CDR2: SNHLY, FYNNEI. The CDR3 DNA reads TGTGCCAGCTCCGACAGGGAATTGACTGAAGCTTTCTTT. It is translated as CASSDRELTEAFF.

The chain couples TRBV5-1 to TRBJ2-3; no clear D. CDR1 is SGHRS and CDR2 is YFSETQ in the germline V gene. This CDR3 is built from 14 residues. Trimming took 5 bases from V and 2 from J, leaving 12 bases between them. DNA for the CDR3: TGCGCCAGCAGTCGTCTCTTATCCACAGATACGCAGTATTTT. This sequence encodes CASSRLLSTDTQYF. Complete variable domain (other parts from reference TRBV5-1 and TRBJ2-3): KAGVTQTPRYLIKTRGQQVTLSCSPISGHRSVSWYQQTPGQGLQFLFEYFSETQRNKGNFPGRFSGRQFSNSRSEMNVSTLELGDSALYLCASSRLLSTDTQYFGPGTRLTVL.

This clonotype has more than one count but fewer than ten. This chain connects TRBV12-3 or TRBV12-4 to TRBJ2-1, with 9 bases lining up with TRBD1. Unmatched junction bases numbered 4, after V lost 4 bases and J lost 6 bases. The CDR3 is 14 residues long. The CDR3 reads CASSSGDRVNEQFF. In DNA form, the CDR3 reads TGTGCCAGCAGTTCTGGGGACAGGGTCAATGAGCAGTTCTTC.

The CDR3 reads CASSLGVPGGNQPQHF. In DNA form, the CDR3 reads TGCGCCAGCAGCTTGGGAGTGCCAGGGGGAAATCAGCCCCAGCATTTT. The chain uses TRBV5-1 and TRBJ1-5; 7 positions agree with TRBD1. V shed 0 bases and J 4 bases; nucleotides not matched to a gene: 7. The CDR3 length is 16 residues. The germline V gene encodes CDR1 SGHRS and CDR2 YFSETQ.

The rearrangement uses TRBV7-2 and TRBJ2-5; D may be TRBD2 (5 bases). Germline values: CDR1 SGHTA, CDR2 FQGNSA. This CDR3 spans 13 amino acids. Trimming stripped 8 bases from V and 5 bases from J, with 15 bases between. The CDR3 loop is CASCRTFLETQYF. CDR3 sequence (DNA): TGTGCCAGCTGTCGGACTTTTTTGGAGACCCAGTACTTC.

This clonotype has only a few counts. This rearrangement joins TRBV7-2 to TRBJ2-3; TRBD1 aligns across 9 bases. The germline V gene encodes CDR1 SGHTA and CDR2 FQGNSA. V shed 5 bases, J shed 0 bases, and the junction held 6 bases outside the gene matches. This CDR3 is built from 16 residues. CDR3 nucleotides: TGTGCCAGCAGCATAAATGGACAGGGGAGCACAGATACGCAGTATTTT. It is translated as CASSINGQGSTDTQYF.

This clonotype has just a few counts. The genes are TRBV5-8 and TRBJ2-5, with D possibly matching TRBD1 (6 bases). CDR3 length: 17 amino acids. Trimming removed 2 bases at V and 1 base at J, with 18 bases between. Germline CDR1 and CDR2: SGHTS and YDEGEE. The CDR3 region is CASSFPGQNSFQETQYF. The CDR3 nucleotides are TGTGCCAGCAGCTTTCCCGGACAGAATTCCTTCCAAGAGACCCAGTACTTC.

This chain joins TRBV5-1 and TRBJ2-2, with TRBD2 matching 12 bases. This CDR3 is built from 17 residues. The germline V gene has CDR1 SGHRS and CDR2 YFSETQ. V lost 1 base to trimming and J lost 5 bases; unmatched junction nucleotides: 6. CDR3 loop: CASSLTSGGLTTGELFF. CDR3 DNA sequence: TGCGCCAGCAGCTTGACTAGCGGGGGGCTTACGACCGGGGAGCTGTTTTTT.

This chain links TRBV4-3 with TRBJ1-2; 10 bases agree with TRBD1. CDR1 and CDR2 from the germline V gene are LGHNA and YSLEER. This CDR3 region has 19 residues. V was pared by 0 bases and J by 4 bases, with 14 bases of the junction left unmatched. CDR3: CASSQDLETGGHMIYGYTF. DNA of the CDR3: TGCGCCAGCAGCCAAGATTTAGAGACAGGGGGCCATATGATCTATGGCTACACCTTC.

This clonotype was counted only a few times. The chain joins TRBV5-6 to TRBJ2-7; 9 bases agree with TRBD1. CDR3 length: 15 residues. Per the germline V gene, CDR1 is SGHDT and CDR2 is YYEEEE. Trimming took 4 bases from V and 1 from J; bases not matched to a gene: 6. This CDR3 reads CASSGTGTGSYEQYF. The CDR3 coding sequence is TGTGCCAGCAGCGGCACCGGGACAGGGTCCTACGAGCAGTACTTC.

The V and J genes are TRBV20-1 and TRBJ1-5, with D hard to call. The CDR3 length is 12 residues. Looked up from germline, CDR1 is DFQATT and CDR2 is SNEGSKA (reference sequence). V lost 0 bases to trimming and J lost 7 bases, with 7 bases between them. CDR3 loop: CSARDIAQPQHF. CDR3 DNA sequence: TGCAGTGCTAGAGATATAGCCCAGCCCCAGCATTTT.

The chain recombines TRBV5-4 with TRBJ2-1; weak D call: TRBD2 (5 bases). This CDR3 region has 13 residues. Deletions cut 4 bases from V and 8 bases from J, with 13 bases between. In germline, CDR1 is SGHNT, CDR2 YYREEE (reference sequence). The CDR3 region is CASSLRWGDEQFF. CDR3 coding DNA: TGTGCCAGCAGCCTCCGGTGGGGAGATGAGCAGTTCTTC.

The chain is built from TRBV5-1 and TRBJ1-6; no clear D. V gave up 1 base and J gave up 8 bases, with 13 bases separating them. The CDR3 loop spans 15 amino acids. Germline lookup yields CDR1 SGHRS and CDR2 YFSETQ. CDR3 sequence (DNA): TGCGCCAGCAGCTTGTCCCCTACGGCCGATTCACCCCTCCACTTT. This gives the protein CASSLSPTADSPLHF.

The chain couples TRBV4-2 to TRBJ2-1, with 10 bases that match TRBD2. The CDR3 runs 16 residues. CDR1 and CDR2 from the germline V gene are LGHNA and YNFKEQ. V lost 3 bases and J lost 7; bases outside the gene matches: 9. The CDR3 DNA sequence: TGTGCCAGCAGCCAGGCTAGCGGGGGACTACAGAATGAGCAGTTCTTC. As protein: CASSQASGGLQNEQFF.

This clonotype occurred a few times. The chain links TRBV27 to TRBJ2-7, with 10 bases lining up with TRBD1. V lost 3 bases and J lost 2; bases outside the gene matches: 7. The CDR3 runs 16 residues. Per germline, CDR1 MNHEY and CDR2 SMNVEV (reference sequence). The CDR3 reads CASSLMGDRGPYEQYF. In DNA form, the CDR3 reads TGTGCCAGCAGTTTGATGGGAGACAGGGGGCCCTACGAGCAGTACTTC.

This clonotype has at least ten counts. The DNA for the CDR3 is TGTGCCAGCAGACAACCGACTGGAAAAGAGACCCAGTACTTC. Its translation is CASRQPTGKETQYF. The chain is built from TRBV7-9 and TRBJ2-5, with unresolved D. V was trimmed by 6 bases and J by 3 bases, leaving 14 bases between them. There are 14 residues in the CDR3. Looked up from germline, CDR1 is SEHNR and CDR2 is FQNEAQ (reference sequence).

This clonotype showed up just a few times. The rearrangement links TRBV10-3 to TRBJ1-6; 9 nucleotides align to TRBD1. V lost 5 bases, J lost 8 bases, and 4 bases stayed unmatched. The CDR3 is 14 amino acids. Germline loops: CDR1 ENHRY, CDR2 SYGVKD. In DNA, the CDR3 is TGTGCCATCAGTATTAGACAGGGGGATTCACCCCTCCACTTT. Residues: CAISIRQGDSPLHF.

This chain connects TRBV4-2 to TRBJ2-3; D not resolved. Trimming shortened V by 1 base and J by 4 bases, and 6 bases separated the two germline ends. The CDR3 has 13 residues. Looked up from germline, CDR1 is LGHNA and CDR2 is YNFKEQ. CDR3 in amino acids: CASSQGYADTQYF. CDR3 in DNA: TGTGCCAGCAGCCAAGGGTATGCAGATACGCAGTATTTT.

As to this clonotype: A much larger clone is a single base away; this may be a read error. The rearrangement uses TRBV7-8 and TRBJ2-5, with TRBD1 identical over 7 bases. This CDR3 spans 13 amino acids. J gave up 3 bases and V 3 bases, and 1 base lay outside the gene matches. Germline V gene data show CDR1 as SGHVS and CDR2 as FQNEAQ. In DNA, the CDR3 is TGTGCCAGCAGCTTCGACAGGGAAGAGACCCAGTACTTC. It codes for CASSFDREETQYF.

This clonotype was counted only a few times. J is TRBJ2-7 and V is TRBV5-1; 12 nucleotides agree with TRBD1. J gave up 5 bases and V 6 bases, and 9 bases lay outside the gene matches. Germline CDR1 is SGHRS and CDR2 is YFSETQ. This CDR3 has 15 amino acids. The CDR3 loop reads CASKPSGTGGDEQYF. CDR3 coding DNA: TGCGCCAGCAAGCCTTCCGGGACAGGGGGCGACGAGCAGTACTTC.

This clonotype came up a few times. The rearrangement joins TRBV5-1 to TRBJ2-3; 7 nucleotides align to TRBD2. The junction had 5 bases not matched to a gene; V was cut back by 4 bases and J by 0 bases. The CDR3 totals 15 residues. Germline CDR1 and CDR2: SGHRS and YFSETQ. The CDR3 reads CASSVGLPSTDTQYF. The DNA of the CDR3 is TGCGCCAGCAGCGTGGGACTACCTAGCACAGATACGCAGTATTTT.

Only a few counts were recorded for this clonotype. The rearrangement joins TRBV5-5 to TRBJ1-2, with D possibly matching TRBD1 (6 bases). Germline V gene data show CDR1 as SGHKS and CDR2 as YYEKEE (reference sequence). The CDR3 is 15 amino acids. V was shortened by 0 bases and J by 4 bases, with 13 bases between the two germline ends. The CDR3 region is CASSLAGGSSYGYTF. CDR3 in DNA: TGTGCCAGCAGCTTGGCGGGGGGCAGCAGCTATGGCTACACCTTC.